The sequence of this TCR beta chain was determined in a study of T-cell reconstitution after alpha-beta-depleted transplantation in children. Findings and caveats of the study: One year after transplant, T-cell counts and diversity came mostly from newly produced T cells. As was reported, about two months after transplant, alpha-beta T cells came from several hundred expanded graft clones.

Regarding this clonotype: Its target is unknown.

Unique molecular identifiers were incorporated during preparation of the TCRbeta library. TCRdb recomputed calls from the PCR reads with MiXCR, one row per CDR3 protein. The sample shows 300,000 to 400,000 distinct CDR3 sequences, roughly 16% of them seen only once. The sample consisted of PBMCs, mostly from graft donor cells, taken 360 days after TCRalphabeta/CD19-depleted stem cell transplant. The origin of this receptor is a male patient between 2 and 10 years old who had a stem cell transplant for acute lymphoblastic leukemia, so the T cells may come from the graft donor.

In DNA form, the CDR3 reads TGCAGTGCTAGAGATCGAGGCGGGTCCCCCTACGAGCAGTACTTC. It encodes CSARDRGGSPYEQYF. The chain links TRBV20-1 to TRBJ2-7; D is perhaps TRBD2 (5 bases). In germline, CDR1 is DFQATT, CDR2 SNEGSKA (reference sequence). This CDR3 is built from 15 residues. V lost 0 bases and J 2 bases, leaving 14 bases between the germline ends.